The following is a TCR beta chain sequence with its context. The antigen is unknown. The sample comes from a study of cytomegalovirus exposure and HLA in healthy donors. Study as a whole: The 130 or so validation repertoires, a later analysis reported, used the same platform as the 666 first-cohort repertoires.

The junction had 5 bases not matched to a gene; V was cut back by 5 bases and J by 2 bases. CDR3 length: 15 residues. Germline CDR1 SEHNR, CDR2 FQNEAQ (reference sequence). Produced via immunoSEQ multiplex PCR; TCRdb's table is partial and in-frame only. The table records approximately 71,000 clones, about nine tenths of them present only once. General study results and limits: In vitro work confirmed that a few CMV-associated chains recognize CMV antigens. According to reports, the classifier identified cytomegalovirus status with high specificity and sensitivity.

Sequenced sample: PBMCs. The J gene is TRBJ2-1, the V gene TRBV7-9; 8 positions agree with TRBD2. This clonotype was obtained from a young man in good health and CMV-seronegative. CDR3: CASSASGFTYNEQFF. The CDR3 DNA sequence: TGTGCCAGCAGCGCTAGCGGGTTTACCTACAATGAGCAGTTCTTC.